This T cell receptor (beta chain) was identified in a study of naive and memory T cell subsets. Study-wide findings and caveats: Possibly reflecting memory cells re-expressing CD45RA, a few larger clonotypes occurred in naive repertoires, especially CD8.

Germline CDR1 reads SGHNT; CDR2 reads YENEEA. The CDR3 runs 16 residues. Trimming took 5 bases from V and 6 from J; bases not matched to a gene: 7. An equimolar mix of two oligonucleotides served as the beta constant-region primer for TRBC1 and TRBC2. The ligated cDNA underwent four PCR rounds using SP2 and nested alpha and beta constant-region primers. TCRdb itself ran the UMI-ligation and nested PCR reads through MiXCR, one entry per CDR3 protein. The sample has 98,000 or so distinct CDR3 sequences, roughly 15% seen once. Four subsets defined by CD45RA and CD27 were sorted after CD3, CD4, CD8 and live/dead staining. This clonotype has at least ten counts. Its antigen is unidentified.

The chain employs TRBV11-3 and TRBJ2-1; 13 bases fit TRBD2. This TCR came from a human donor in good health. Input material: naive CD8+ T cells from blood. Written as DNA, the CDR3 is TGTGCCAGCAGCCCCAGGACTAGCGGGGGTCCCAATGAGCAGTTCTTC. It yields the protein CASSPRTSGGPNEQFF.